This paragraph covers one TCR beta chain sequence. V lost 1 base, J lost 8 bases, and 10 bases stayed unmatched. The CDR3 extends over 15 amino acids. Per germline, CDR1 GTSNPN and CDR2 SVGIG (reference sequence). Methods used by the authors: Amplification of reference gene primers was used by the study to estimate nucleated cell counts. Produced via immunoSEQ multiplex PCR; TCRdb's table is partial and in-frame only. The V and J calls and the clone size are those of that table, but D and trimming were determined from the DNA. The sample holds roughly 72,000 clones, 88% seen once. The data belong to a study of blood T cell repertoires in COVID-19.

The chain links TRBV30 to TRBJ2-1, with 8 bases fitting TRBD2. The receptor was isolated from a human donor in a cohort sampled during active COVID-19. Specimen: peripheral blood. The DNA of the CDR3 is TGTGCCTGGAGTGAGGCCGGGGGGGCCGGTGATGAGCAGTTCTTC. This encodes CAWSEAGGAGDEQFF.